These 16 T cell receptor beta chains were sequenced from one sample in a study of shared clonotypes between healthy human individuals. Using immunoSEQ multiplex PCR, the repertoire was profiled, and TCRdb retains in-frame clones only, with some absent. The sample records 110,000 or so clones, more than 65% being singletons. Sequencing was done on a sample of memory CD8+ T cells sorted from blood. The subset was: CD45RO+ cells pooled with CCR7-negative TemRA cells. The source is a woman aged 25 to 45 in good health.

The CDR3 is CASSLLGGSTEAFF. The CDR3 DNA reads TGTGCCAGCAGCTTACTGGGTGGTAGCACTGAAGCTTTCTTT. This chain uses TRBV7-9 with TRBJ1-1; D ambiguous. V lost 2 bases and J lost 4, with 11 bases in between. Looked up from germline, CDR1 is SEHNR and CDR2 is FQNEAQ (reference sequence). This CDR3 comprises 14 residues.

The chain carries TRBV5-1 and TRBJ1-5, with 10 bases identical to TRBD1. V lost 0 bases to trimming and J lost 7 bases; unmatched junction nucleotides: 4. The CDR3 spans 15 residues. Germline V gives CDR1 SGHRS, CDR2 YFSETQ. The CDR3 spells CASSLGGQGTQPQHF. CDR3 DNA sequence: TGCGCCAGCAGCTTGGGGGGACAGGGGACCCAGCCCCAGCATTTT.

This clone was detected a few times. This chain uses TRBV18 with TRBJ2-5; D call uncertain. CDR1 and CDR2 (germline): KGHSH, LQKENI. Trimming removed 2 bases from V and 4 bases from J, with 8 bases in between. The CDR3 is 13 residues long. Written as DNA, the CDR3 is TGTGCCAGCTCACCAGAACCCCTAGAGACCCAGTACTTC. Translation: CASSPEPLETQYF.

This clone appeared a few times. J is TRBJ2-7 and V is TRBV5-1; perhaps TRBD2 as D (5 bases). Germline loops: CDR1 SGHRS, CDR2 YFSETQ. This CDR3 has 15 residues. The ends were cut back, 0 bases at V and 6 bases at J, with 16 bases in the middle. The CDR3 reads CASSLVRLAGGEQYF. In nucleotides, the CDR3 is TGCGCCAGCAGCTTGGTTCGCCTAGCCGGCGGCGAGCAGTACTTC.

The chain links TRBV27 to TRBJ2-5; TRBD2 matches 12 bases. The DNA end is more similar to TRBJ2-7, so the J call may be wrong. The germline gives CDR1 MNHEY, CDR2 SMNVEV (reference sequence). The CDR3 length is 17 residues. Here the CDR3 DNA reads TGTGCCAGCAGTTCGACGCGGACTAGCGGGAACTTCTACGAGCAGTACTTC. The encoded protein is CASSSTRTSGNFYEQYF.

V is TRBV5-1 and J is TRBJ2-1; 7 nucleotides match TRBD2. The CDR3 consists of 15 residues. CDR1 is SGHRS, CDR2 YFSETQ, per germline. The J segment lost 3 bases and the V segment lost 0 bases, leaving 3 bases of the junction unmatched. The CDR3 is CASSLAGDYYNEQFF. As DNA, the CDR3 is TGCGCCAGCAGCTTGGCCGGGGACTACTACAATGAGCAGTTCTTC.

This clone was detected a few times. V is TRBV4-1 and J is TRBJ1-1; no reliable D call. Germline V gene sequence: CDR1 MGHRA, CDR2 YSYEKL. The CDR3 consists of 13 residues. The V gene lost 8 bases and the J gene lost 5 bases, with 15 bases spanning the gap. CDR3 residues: CASRSHGETEAFF. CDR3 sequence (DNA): TGCGCCAGCCGTAGCCACGGGGAGACTGAAGCTTTCTTT.

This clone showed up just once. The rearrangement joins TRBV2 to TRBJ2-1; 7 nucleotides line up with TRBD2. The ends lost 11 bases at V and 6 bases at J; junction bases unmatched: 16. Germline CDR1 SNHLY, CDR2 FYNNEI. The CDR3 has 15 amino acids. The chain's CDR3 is CAAGTTREGPNEQFF. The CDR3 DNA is TGTGCCGCAGGAACGACGAGGGAGGGCCCCAATGAGCAGTTCTTC. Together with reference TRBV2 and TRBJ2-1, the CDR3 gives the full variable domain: EPEVTQTPSHQVTQMGQEVILRCVPISNHLYFYWYRQILGQKVEFLVSFYNNEISEKSEIFDDQFSVERPDGSNFTLKIRSTKLEDSAMYFCAAGTTREGPNEQFFGPGTRLTVL.

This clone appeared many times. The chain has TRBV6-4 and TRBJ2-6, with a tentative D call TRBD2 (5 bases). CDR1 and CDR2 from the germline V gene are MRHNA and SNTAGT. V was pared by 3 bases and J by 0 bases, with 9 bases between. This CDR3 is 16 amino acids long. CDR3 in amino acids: CASSEAESSGANVLTF. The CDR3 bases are TGTGCCAGCAGTGAAGCGGAGAGCTCTGGGGCCAACGTCCTGACTTTC.

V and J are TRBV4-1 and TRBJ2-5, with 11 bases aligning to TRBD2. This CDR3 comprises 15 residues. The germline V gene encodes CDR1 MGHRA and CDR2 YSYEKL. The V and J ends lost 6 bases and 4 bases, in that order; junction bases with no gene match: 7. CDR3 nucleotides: TGCGCCAGCAGTCGACTAGCGGGAACCCCAGAGACCCAGTACTTC. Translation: CASSRLAGTPETQYF.

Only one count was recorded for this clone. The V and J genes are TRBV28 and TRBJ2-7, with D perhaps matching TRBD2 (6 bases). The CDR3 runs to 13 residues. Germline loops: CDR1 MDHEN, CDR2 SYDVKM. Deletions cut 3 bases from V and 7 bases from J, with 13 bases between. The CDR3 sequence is CASSFNRAGEQYF. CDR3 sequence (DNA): TGTGCCAGCAGTTTTAATAGGGCGGGGGAGCAGTACTTC.

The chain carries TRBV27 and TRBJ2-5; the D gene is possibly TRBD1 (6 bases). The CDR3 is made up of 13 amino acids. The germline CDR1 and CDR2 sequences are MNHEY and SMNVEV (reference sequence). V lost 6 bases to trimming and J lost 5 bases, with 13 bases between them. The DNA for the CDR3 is TGTGCCAGCAGGGGGGCGGGTATGGAGACCCAGTACTTC. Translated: CASRGAGMETQYF.

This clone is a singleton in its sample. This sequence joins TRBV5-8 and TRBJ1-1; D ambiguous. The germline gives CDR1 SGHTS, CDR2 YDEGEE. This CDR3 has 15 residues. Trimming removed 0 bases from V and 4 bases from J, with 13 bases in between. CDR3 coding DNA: TGTGCCAGCAGCTTGGGCCTGCCAACAGCCACTGAAGCTTTCTTT. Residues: CASSLGLPTATEAFF.

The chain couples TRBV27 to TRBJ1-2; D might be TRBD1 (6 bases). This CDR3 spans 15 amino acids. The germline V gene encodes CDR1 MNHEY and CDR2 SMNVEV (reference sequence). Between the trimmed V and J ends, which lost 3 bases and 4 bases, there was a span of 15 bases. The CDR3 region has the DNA TGTGCCAGCAGTTTTTCGCATTGGGGGCCCTATGGCTACACCTTC. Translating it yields CASSFSHWGPYGYTF.

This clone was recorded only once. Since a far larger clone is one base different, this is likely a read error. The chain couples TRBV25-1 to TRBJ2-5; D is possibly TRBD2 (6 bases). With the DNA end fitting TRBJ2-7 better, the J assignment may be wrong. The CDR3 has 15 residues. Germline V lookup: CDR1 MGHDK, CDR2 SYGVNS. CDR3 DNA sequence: TGTGCCAGCAGTGGACCCGGGACTTCTTCCTACGAGCAGTACTTC. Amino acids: CASSGPGTSSYEQYF.

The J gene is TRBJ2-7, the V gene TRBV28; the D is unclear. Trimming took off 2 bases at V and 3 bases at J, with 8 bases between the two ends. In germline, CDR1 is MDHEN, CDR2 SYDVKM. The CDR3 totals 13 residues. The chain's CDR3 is CASSLPVNYEQYF. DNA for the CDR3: TGTGCCAGCAGTTTACCAGTTAACTACGAGCAGTACTTC.